Each of the 24 T cell receptor beta chains below was sequenced from the same sample in a study of read filtering for tumor transcriptome and immune sequencing. Molecular barcoded adaptors covering alpha/delta and beta/gamma chains were used on around 400 ng RNA. TCRdb re-called the reads with MiXCR, one entry per CDR3 protein. The sample carries 100,000 to 150,000 distinct CDR3 sequences, roughly 13% recorded once. The source material was a population of CD138-negative cells sorted from bone marrow. The receptors were sampled from a donor aged 40 or older with multiple myeloma.

This clonotype was seen only a few times. This chain links TRBV11-1 with TRBJ2-2; 7 bases are shared with TRBD1. Trimming at V came to 5 bases and at J to 4 bases, leaving 10 bases not matched to a gene. The CDR3 spans 16 residues. Germline-derived CDR1 and CDR2 are SGHAT and FQDESV (reference sequence). Here the CDR3 DNA reads TGTGCCAGCAGCCTGACAGGGATGAAGGGCACCGGGGAGCTGTTTTTT. Its translation is CASSLTGMKGTGELFF.

This clonotype was recorded many times. The gene calls are TRBV27 and TRBJ2-1; the D gene could be TRBD1 or TRBD2 (6 bases each). CDR1 MNHEY and CDR2 SMNVEV come from the germline V gene (reference sequence). Trimming pared 0 bases from V and 7 bases from J, leaving 16 bases between. The CDR3 has 16 residues. The CDR3 loop is CASSLSDWGAVNEQFF. CDR3 in DNA: TGTGCCAGCAGTTTATCGGACTGGGGGGCCGTGAATGAGCAGTTCTTC.

This clonotype was seen at least ten times. The chain is built from TRBV5-8 and TRBJ2-1; D is unresolved. The CDR3 runs to 16 residues. V shed 3 bases and J shed 0 bases, with 13 bases lying between them. Germline CDR1 is SGHTS and CDR2 is YDEGEE. The CDR3 bases are TGTGCCAGCAGCTCCAGACAACCCTACTCCTACAATGAGCAGTTCTTC. This encodes CASSSRQPYSYNEQFF. Drawing the rest from reference TRBV5-8 and TRBJ2-1, the complete variable domain is EAGVTQSPTHLIKTRGQQATLRCSPISGHTSVYWYQQALGLGLQFLLWYDEGEERNRGNFPPRFSGRQFPNYSSELNVNALELEDSALYLCASSSRQPYSYNEQFFGPGTRLTVL.

The table lists this clonotype with many counts. The chain has TRBV20-1 and TRBJ2-1; 10 bases line up with TRBD2. Germline V gene data show CDR1 as DFQATT and CDR2 as SNEGSKA (reference sequence). After removal of 3 bases from V and 0 bases from J, the junction contained 8 bases not matched to a gene. CDR3 length: 17 residues. CDR3 bases: TGCAGTGCTAGCACGCTAGCGGGGGTGAGCTCCTACAATGAGCAGTTCTTC. This codes for CSASTLAGVSSYNEQFF.

This clonotype was recorded many times. Here the CDR3 reads CASSYRGSEAFF. CDR3 DNA sequence: TGTGCCAGCAGTTACAGGGGGTCTGAAGCTTTCTTT. V is TRBV6-5 and J is TRBJ1-1; perhaps TRBD1 as D (6 bases). Germline V gene sequence: CDR1 MNHEY, CDR2 SVGAGI. The V gene lost 2 bases and the J gene lost 6 bases, with 7 bases spanning the gap. CDR3 length: 12 residues.

This clonotype occurred many times. The chain employs TRBV12-5 and TRBJ2-7; D unclear. V was pared by 6 bases and J by 2 bases, with 8 bases between. Germline loops: CDR1 LGHNT, CDR2 FRNRAP. This CDR3 spans 12 amino acids. The CDR3 nucleotides read TGTGCTAGTGGCCTAGGTCCCTACGAGCAGTACTTC. Residues: CASGLGPYEQYF.

In this sample, this clonotype turned up many times. The CDR3 region is CATSDRIGLAGVNEQFF. The CDR3 DNA reads TGTGCCACCAGTGACCGAATCGGACTAGCGGGAGTTAATGAGCAGTTCTTC. The chain joins TRBV24-1 to TRBJ2-1, with TRBD2 matching 13 bases. The CDR3 totals 17 residues. The ends lost 4 bases at V and 7 bases at J; junction bases unmatched: 9. The germline CDR1 and CDR2 sequences are KGHDR and SFDVKD.

This clonotype was counted at least ten times. The chain combines TRBV24-1 with TRBJ2-1; 11 bases agree with TRBD1. The germline V gene has CDR1 KGHDR and CDR2 SFDVKD. The CDR3 is 19 amino acids. V shed 1 base, J shed 2 bases, and the junction held 9 bases outside the gene matches. CDR3 residues: CATSDFGGTGGLTYNEQFF. The CDR3 DNA follows: TGTGCCACCAGTGATTTTGGGGGGACAGGGGGTCTTACCTACAATGAGCAGTTCTTC.

This sequence joins TRBV9 and TRBJ2-7; 7 bases line up with TRBD2. This CDR3 comprises 14 residues. Germline V gene lookup returns CDR1 SGDLS and CDR2 YYNGEE. With 4 bases clipped from V and 3 bases from J, the junction kept 7 bases outside the gene matches. The CDR3 DNA is TGTGCCAGCAGCCCTCTCCTAGCGGACTACGAGCAGTACTTC. Translating gives CASSPLLADYEQYF.

Turning to this clonotype: A much larger clone is a single base away; this may be a read error. This rearrangement joins TRBV29-1 to TRBJ2-4; tentatively, D is TRBD1 (7 bases). Trimming removed 2 bases from V and 3 bases from J, with 17 bases in between. From germline, CDR1 is SQVTM and CDR2 ANQGSEA. The CDR3 consists of 16 residues. In DNA, the CDR3 is TGCAGCGTTGAAAATCCGGACAGGAGGGTCAAAAACATTCAGTACTTC. It translates to CSVENPDRRVKNIQYF.

This clonotype showed up just a few times. The chain is built from TRBV20-1 and TRBJ2-5, with a weak D call TRBD2 (5 bases). Between the trimmed V and J ends, which lost 0 bases and 10 bases, there was a span of 9 bases. The CDR3 has 11 residues. Germline CDR1 reads DFQATT; CDR2 reads SNEGSKA (reference sequence). The DNA for the CDR3 is TGCAGTGCTAGAGATGGACTCAACCAGTACTTC. This gives the protein CSARDGLNQYF.

The table lists this clonotype with many counts. The chain has TRBV2 and TRBJ2-3; D remains ambiguous. V dropped 7 bases and J dropped 1 base, with 12 bases sitting between them. The CDR3 has 14 amino acids. Germline-derived CDR1 and CDR2 are SNHLY and FYNNEI. Written as DNA, the CDR3 is TGTGCCAGCACTCGTGAAGTTCGCACAGATACGCAGTATTTT. Protein product: CASTREVRTDTQYF.

This clonotype appeared a few times. A single base separates this from a much larger clone, so it may be a read error. The chain carries TRBV6-5 and TRBJ1-4; D is ambiguous. This CDR3 spans 13 amino acids. Germline V gene data show CDR1 as MNHEY and CDR2 as SVGAGI. The CDR3 region has the DNA TGTGCCGGCAGTTACAGTGGTTATGAAAAACTGTTTTTT. It codes for CAGSYSGYEKLFF.

Many counts were recorded for this clonotype. This chain connects TRBV7-9 to TRBJ2-2; D is unclear. Germline values: CDR1 SEHNR, CDR2 FQNEAQ (reference sequence). V was clipped by 10 bases and J by 5 bases, with 5 bases between them. CDR3 size: 10 residues. The CDR3, as DNA: TGTGCCATCTTTACCGGGGAGCTGTTTTTT. It codes for CAIFTGELFF.

This rearrangement joins TRBV27 to TRBJ2-7; 10 positions agree with TRBD2. Germline assignment: CDR1 MNHEY and CDR2 SMNVEV (reference sequence). This CDR3 has 14 residues. J lost 3 bases, V lost 5 bases, and 4 bases had no gene match. Here the CDR3 DNA reads TGTGCCAGCAGTCCAACTAGCGGGGTCTACGAGCAGTACTTC. Its protein is CASSPTSGVYEQYF.

Concerning this clonotype: One base away lies a much larger clone, so this may be a sequencing read error. The V call is TRBV11-2, the J call TRBJ2-4, with D tentatively TRBD1 (5 bases). From germline, CDR1 is SGHAT and CDR2 FQNNGV. The V and J ends lost 8 bases and 0 bases respectively, with 17 bases between them. The CDR3 extends over 16 amino acids. CDR3 nucleotides: TGTGCCAGCGGCTCGCTCCTGACAGTAGCCAAAAACATTCAGTACTTC. Protein product: CASGSLLTVAKNIQYF. Full variable domain (remainder filled in from reference TRBV11-2 and TRBJ2-4): EAGVAQSPRYKIIEKRQSVAFWCNPISGHATLYWYQQILGQGPKLLIQFQNNGVVDDSQLPKDRFSAERLKGVDSTLKIQPAKLEDSAVYLCASGSLLTVAKNIQYFGAGTRLSVL.

J is TRBJ2-1 and V is TRBV11-2; 9 bases are shared with TRBD2. This CDR3 is built from 18 residues. CDR1 and CDR2 from the germline V gene are SGHAT and FQNNGV. The trim removed 2 bases at V and 7 bases at J, leaving 15 bases unmatched. The CDR3 region is CASSLHSPRLAGRNEQFF. The CDR3 DNA reads TGTGCCAGCAGCTTACACTCCCCTCGCCTAGCGGGACGAAATGAGCAGTTCTTC.

At least ten counts were recorded for this clonotype. The rearrangement uses TRBV3-1 and TRBJ1-1; 7 nucleotides align to TRBD1. This CDR3 has 17 residues. Germline V gene lookup returns CDR1 LGHDT and CDR2 YNNKEL (reference sequence). V was pared by 4 bases and J by 6 bases, with 17 bases of the junction left unmatched. CDR3 nucleotides: TGTGCCAGCAGCCCCAGGGGTCAGGACAGGAGGAATCCTGAAGCTTTCTTT. Residues: CASSPRGQDRRNPEAFF.

This clonotype showed up many times. This sequence joins TRBV12-3 or TRBV12-4 and TRBJ2-5; D gene uncertain. The CDR3 consists of 12 residues. V shed 6 bases and J shed 5 bases, with 10 bases lying between them. This chain's CDR3 is CASSSSRETQYF. DNA of the CDR3: TGTGCCAGCAGCTCATCGAGGGAGACCCAGTACTTC.

J is TRBJ2-7 and V is TRBV23-1; TRBD2 might be the D (6 bases). TRBV23-1 is assigned to the ORF class and has an uncertain function. V dropped 4 bases and J dropped 3 bases, with 10 bases sitting between them. The CDR3 spans 13 residues. CDR3 sequence reads: CASSRGESYEQYF. Here the CDR3 DNA reads TGCGCCAGCAGTCGGGGGGAGAGCTACGAGCAGTACTTC.

This clonotype was counted ten times or more. The chain recombines TRBV3-1 with TRBJ1-2; the match to TRBD1 covers 7 bases. The V gene's germline CDR1 is LGHDT and CDR2 YNNKEL (reference sequence). The J segment lost 5 bases and the V segment lost 7 bases, leaving 10 bases of the junction unmatched. This CDR3 region has 14 residues. For the CDR3, the DNA is TGTGCCAGCAATCCCCAGGGACAGTTTTATGGCTACACCTTC. This codes for CASNPQGQFYGYTF.

This clonotype was observed many times. J is TRBJ2-5 and V is TRBV15; D is perhaps TRBD2 (6 bases). With 0 bases removed from V and 7 bases from J, the gap between germline ends came to 12 bases. The CDR3 runs to 14 residues. CDR1 is LNHNV, CDR2 YYDKDF, per germline (reference sequence). As DNA, the CDR3 is TGTGCCACCAGCAGAGATACGGGAGAAGGGACCCAGTACTTC. This gives the protein CATSRDTGEGTQYF.

This clonotype was seen a few times. CDR3 loop: CASSLGLAGHGELFF. DNA for the CDR3: TGTGCCAGCAGCTTAGGTTTAGCGGGACACGGGGAGCTGTTTTTT. The chain carries TRBV7-9 and TRBJ2-2, with TRBD2 matching over 8 bases. CDR3 length: 15 residues. CDR1 is SEHNR and CDR2 is FQNEAQ in the germline V gene (reference sequence). With 1 base clipped from V and 7 bases from J, the junction kept 5 bases outside the gene matches.

This clonotype was picked up many times. The chain uses TRBV3-1 and TRBJ2-7; TRBD2 agrees at 13 bases. The CDR3 sequence is 17 residues long. The V and J ends lost 0 bases and 2 bases, in that order; junction bases with no gene match: 4. The germline CDR1 and CDR2 sequences are LGHDT and YNNKEL (reference sequence). The CDR3 sequence: CASSQDRGTSGAYEQYF. In DNA form, the CDR3 reads TGTGCCAGCAGCCAAGATAGAGGGACTAGCGGGGCCTACGAGCAGTACTTC.